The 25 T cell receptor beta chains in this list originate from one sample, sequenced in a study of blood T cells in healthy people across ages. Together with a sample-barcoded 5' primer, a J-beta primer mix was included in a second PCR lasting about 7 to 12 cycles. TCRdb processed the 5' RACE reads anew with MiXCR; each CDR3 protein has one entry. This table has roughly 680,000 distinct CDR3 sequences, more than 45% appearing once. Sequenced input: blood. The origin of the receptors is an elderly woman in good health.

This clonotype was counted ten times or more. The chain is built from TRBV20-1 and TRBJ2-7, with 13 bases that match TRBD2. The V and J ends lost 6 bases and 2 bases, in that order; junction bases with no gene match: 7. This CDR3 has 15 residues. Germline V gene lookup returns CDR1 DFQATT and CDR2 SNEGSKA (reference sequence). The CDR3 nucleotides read TGCAGTGCAAGACTAGCGGGAGGCCCCGCCTACGAGCAGTACTTC. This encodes CSARLAGGPAYEQYF.

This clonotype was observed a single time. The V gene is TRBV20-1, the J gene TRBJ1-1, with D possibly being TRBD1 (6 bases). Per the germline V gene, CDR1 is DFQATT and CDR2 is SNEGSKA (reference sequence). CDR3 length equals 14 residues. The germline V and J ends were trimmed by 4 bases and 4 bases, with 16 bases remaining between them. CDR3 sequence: CSAKQKQGLTEAFF. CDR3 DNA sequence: TGCAGTGCTAAACAGAAACAGGGTCTCACTGAAGCTTTCTTT.

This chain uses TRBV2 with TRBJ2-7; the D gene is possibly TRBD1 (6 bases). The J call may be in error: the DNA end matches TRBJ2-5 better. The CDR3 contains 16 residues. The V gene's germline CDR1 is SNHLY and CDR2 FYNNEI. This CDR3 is CASSEPYREFGETQYF. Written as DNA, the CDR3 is TGTGCCAGCAGTGAACCGTACAGGGAATTCGGAGAGACCCAGTACTTC.

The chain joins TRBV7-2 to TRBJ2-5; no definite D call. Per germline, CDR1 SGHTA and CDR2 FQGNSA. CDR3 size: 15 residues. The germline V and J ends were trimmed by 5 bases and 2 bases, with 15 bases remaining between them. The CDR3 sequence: CASSPYGEVQETQYF. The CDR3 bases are TGTGCCAGCAGCCCGTACGGCGAGGTTCAAGAGACCCAGTACTTC.

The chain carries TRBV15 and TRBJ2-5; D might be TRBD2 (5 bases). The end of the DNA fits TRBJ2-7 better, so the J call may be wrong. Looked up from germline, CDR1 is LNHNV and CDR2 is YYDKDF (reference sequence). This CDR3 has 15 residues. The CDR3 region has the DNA TGTGCCACCAGCAGAGAGGGAGACGGAGGTAGCGAGCAGTACTTC. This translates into CATSREGDGGSEQYF.

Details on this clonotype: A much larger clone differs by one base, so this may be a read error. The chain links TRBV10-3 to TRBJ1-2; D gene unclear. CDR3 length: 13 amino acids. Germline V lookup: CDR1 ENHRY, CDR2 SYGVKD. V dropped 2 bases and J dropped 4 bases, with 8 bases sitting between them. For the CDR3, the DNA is TGTGCCATCAGTGAGGGACGGCTCTATGGCTACACCTTC. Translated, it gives CAISEGRLYGYTF.

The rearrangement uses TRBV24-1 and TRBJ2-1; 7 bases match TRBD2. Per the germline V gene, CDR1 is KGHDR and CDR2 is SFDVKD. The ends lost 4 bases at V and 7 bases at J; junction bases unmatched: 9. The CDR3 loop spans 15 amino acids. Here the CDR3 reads CATSDPGLTPNEQFF. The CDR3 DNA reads TGTGCCACCAGTGACCCGGGACTAACTCCGAATGAGCAGTTCTTC.

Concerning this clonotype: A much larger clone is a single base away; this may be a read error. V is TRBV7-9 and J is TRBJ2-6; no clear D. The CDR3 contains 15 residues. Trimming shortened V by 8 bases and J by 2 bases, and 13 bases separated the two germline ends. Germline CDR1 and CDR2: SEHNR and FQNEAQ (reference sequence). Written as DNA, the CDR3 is TGTGCCAGCGGCTCCGGATCAGCTGGGGCCAACGTCCTGACTTTC. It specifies CASGSGSAGANVLTF.

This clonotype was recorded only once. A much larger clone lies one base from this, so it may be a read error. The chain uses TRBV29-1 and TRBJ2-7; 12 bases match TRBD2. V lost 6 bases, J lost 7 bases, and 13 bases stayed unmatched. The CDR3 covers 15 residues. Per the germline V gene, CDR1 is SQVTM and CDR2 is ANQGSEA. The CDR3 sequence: CSVSKPGLAGNEQYF. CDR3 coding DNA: TGCAGCGTATCAAAACCGGGACTAGCGGGCAATGAGCAGTACTTC.

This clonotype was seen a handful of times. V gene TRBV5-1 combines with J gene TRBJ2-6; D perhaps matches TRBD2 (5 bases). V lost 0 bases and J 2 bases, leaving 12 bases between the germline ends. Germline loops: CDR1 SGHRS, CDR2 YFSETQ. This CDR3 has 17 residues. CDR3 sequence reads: CASSLDAGVTGANVLTF. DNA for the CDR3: TGCGCCAGCAGCTTGGACGCCGGGGTTACTGGGGCCAACGTCCTGACTTTC.

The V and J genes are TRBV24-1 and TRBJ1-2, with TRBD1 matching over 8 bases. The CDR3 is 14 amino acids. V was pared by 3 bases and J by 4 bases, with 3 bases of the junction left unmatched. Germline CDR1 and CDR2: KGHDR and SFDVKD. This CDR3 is CATSDPGQGYGYTF. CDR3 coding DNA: TGTGCCACCAGTGATCCTGGACAGGGCTATGGCTACACCTTC.

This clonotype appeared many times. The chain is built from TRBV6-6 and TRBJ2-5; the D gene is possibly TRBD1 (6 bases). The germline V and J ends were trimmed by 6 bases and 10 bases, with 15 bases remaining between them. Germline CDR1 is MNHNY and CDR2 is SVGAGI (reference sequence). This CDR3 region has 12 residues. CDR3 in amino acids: CASRTDSQDQYF. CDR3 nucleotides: TGTGCCAGCAGAACGGACAGCCAGGACCAGTACTTC.

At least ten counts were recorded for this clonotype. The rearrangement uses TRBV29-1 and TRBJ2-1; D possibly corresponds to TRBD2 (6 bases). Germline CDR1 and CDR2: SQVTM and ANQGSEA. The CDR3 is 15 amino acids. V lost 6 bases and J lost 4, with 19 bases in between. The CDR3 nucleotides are TGCAGCGTCGTATTGGGGGGACGTAGATACAATGAGCAGTTCTTC. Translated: CSVVLGGRRYNEQFF.

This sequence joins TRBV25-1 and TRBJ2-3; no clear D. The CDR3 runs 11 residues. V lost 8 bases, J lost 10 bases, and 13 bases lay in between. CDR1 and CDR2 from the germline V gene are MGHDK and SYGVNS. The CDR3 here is CASGPLCSQYF. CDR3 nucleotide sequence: TGTGCCAGCGGTCCCCTTTGTTCGCAGTATTTT.

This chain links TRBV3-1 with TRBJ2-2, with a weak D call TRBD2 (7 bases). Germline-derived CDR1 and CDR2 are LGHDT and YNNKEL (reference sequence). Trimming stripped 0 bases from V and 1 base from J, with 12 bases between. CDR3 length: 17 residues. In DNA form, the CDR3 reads TGTGCCAGCAGCCAAGATCCCGGGGGGCTGAACACCGGGGAGCTGTTTTTT. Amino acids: CASSQDPGGLNTGELFF.

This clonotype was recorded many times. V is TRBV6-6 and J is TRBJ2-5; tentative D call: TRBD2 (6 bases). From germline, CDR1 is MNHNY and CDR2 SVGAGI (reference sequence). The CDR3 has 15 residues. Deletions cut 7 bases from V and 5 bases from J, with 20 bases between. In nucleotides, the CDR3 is TGTGCCAGCACTAGGGACGGCAAGCGGGCGGAGACCCAGTACTTC. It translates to CASTRDGKRAETQYF.

DNA of the CDR3: TGTGCCAGCAGTTACTCGACCCGCGGGGCGCGAACTGAAGCTTTCTTT. It specifies CASSYSTRGARTEAFF. V usage is TRBV6-5 and J usage is TRBJ1-1; possibly TRBD1 for D (5 bases). The CDR3 loop spans 16 amino acids. V was pared by 0 bases and J by 5 bases, with 16 bases between. CDR1 is MNHEY, CDR2 SVGAGI, per germline.

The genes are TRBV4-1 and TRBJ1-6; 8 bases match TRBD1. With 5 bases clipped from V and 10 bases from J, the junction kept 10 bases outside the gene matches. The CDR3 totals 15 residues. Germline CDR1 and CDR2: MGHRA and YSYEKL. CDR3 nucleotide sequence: TGCGCCAGCAGCGCCGGTCCCGACAGGGGCTCACCCCTCCACTTT. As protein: CASSAGPDRGSPLHF.

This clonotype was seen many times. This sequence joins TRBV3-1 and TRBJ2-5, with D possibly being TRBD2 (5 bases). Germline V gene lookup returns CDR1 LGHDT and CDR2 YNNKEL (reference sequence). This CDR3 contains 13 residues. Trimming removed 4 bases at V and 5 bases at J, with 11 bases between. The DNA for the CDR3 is TGTGCCAGCAGCCTTATGGGCGGGGAGACCCAGTACTTC. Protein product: CASSLMGGETQYF.

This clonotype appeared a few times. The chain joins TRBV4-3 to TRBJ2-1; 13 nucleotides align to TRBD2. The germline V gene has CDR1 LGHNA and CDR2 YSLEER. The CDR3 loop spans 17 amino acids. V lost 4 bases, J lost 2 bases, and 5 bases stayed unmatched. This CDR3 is CASSRTSGSVTYNEQFF. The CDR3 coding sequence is TGCGCCAGCAGCCGGACTAGCGGGAGTGTGACCTACAATGAGCAGTTCTTC.

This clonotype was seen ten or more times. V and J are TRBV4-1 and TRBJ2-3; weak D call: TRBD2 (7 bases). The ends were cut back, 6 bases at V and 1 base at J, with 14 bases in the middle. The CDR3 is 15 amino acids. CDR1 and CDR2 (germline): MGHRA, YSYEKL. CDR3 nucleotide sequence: TGCGCCAGCAGACGGGGGGCGATGGGCACAGATACGCAGTATTTT. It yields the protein CASRRGAMGTDTQYF.

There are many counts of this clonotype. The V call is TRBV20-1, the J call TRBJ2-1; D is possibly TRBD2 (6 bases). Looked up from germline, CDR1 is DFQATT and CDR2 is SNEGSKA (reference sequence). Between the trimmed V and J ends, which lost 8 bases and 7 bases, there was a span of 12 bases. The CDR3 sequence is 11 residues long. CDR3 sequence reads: CSSTSSNEQFF. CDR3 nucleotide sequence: TGCAGTTCGACTAGTTCTAATGAGCAGTTCTTC.

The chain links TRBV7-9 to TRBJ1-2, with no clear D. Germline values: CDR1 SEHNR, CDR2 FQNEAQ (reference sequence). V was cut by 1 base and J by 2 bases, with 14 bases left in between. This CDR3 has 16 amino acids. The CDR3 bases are TGTGCCAGCAGCTTAGTAAAGGGATCTACCAACTATGGCTACACCTTC. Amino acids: CASSLVKGSTNYGYTF. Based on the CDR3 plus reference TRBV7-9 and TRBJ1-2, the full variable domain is DTGVSQNPRHKITKRGQNVTFRCDPISEHNRLYWYRQTLGQGPEFLTYFQNEAQLEKSRLLSDRFSAERPKGSFSTLEIQRTEQGDSAMYLCASSLVKGSTNYGYTFGSGTRLTVV.

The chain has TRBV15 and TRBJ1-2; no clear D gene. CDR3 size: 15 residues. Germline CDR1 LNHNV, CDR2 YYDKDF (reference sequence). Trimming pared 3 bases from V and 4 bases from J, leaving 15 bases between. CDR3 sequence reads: CATSSLNEGPYGYTF. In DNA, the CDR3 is TGTGCCACCAGCAGCCTAAATGAAGGCCCCTATGGCTACACCTTC.

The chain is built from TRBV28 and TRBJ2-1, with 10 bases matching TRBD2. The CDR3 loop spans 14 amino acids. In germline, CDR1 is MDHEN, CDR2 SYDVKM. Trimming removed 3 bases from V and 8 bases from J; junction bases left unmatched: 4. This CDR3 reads CASSFTSGEYEQFF. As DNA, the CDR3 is TGTGCCAGCAGTTTTACTAGCGGGGAATATGAGCAGTTCTTC.